Following are 29 T cell receptor beta chains from one sample sequenced in a study of a mutant IDH1 vaccine in newly diagnosed glioma. Their specific antigens are unknown. Sequenced by immunoSEQ multiplex PCR; TCRdb stores in-frame clones only, minus some. Counted here are over 35,000 clones, about 88% occurring once; the ten biggest clones make up around 2.5%. Specified time point: week 23, last vaccination. The investigators gave 300 ug of mutant IDH1 20-mer peptide in each vaccine dose, together with topical imiquimod. This sample comprised PBMCs, obtained from a glioma patient whose treatment included an IDH1 peptide vaccine. The source is a woman aged 18-29 years with glioma. Some clones in this sample may be carry-over from other donors' samples.

The chain is built from TRBV15 and TRBJ2-7; TRBD2 agrees at 7 bases. CDR1 is LNHNV, CDR2 YYDKDF, per germline (reference sequence). The length of the CDR3 is 16 residues. V was pared by 0 bases and J by 9 bases, with 14 bases of the junction left unmatched. The DNA for the CDR3 is TGTGCCACCAGCAGAGAAGCTTTCTTCGGTGGGGAGGGGCAGTACTTC. This gives the protein CATSREAFFGGEGQYF.

V usage is TRBV29-1 and J usage is TRBJ2-3, with D maybe TRBD2 (6 bases). The CDR3 spans 16 residues. V lost 5 bases to trimming and J lost 1 base, with 19 bases between them. Per the germline V gene, CDR1 is SQVTM and CDR2 is ANQGSEA. The CDR3 bases are TGCAGCGTTTTTTTTAGAAGGTGGGGGGGCACAGATACGCAGTATTTT. Residues: CSVFFRRWGGTDTQYF.

In this sample, this clone turned up once. CDR3 DNA: TGTGCCAGCAGCCCTCAAGGGGATTCCGGAAACACCATATATTTT. Encoded protein: CASSPQGDSGNTIYF. The chain links TRBV9 to TRBJ1-3, with TRBD1 as a possible D gene (5 bases). The CDR3 is made up of 15 amino acids. In germline, CDR1 is SGDLS, CDR2 YYNGEE. V dropped 4 bases and J dropped 4 bases, with 15 bases sitting between them.

The chain uses TRBV5-1 and TRBJ1-1; D is perhaps TRBD1 (5 bases). Germline CDR1 and CDR2: SGHRS and YFSETQ. This CDR3 comprises 14 residues. V lost 0 bases and J 0 bases, leaving 6 bases between the germline ends. The CDR3 loop reads CASSLGQMNTEAFF. The CDR3 DNA reads TGCGCCAGCAGCTTGGGACAGATGAACACTGAAGCTTTCTTT.

V is TRBV19 and J is TRBJ2-1, with 10 bases lining up with TRBD2. V shed 1 base and J 9 bases; nucleotides not matched to a gene: 6. The CDR3 extends over 15 amino acids. Germline assignment: CDR1 LNHDA and CDR2 SQIVND (reference sequence). The CDR3 sequence: CASSIGALAGSEQFF. The DNA for the CDR3 is TGTGCCAGTAGTATAGGGGCACTAGCGGGAAGTGAGCAGTTCTTC.

This clone was found once. The CDR3 bases are TGTGCCAGCAGCCCCAAACAGGGGAGTAGCTACACCTTC. This sequence encodes CASSPKQGSSYTF. J is TRBJ1-2 and V is TRBV7-6; 7 bases are shared with TRBD1. The V segment lost 5 bases and the J segment 9 bases; nucleotides outside the gene matches: 9. Looked up from germline, CDR1 is SGHVS and CDR2 is FNYEAQ. The CDR3 consists of 13 residues.

This clone was seen a handful of times. The rearrangement joins TRBV2 to TRBJ1-1; no reliable D call. Trimming cost V 2 bases and J 6 bases, with 7 bases left between them. Germline V gene data show CDR1 as SNHLY and CDR2 as FYNNEI. This CDR3 has 12 amino acids. CDR3 sequence: CASSETGAEAFF. The CDR3 DNA follows: TGTGCCAGCAGTGAAACGGGAGCTGAAGCTTTCTTT. Filled out from reference TRBV2 and TRBJ1-1, the complete variable domain reads EPEVTQTPSHQVTQMGQEVILRCVPISNHLYFYWYRQILGQKVEFLVSFYNNEISEKSEIFDDQFSVERPDGSNFTLKIRSTKLEDSAMYFCASSETGAEAFFGQGTRLTVV.

This clone was observed once. V and J are TRBV29-1 and TRBJ2-7; 8 bases match TRBD1. Germline assignment: CDR1 SQVTM and CDR2 ANQGSEA. This CDR3 has 17 residues. The V segment lost 3 bases and the J segment 3 bases; nucleotides outside the gene matches: 16. In DNA form, the CDR3 reads TGCAGCGTTGAGAGTGTTGGACAGGGTCTAGGGGACTACGAGCAGTACTTC. Amino acid sequence: CSVESVGQGLGDYEQYF.

The chain joins TRBV7-9 to TRBJ2-6, with 8 nucleotides matching TRBD1. There are 16 residues in the CDR3. Germline V gives CDR1 SEHNR, CDR2 FQNEAQ (reference sequence). V was clipped by 5 bases and J by 0 bases; unmatched bases: 3. CDR3: CASSHTGGSGANVLTF. CDR3 nucleotides: TGTGCCAGCAGCCACACAGGGGGCTCTGGGGCCAACGTCCTGACTTTC.

This clone was detected a few times. The chain employs TRBV27 and TRBJ1-1; TRBD1 matches at 12 bases. The germline V gene encodes CDR1 MNHEY and CDR2 SMNVEV (reference sequence). V lost 1 base and J lost 3; bases outside the gene matches: 9. This CDR3 has 18 residues. The DNA of the CDR3 is TGTGCCAGCAGTTTATTCGGGGGGACAGGGGGCTTGGACACTGAAGCTTTCTTT. Translated, it gives CASSLFGGTGGLDTEAFF.

This clone turned up a few times. The CDR3 region is CASSGQGAGQPQHF. The CDR3 coding sequence is TGTGCCAGCAGCGGTCAGGGTGCGGGACAGCCCCAGCATTTT. The rearrangement links TRBV7-2 to TRBJ1-5; tentative D call: TRBD1 (5 bases). Germline assignment: CDR1 SGHTA and CDR2 FQGNSA. There are 14 residues in the CDR3. Trimming shortened V by 5 bases and J by 7 bases, and 15 bases separated the two germline ends.

V usage is TRBV27 and J usage is TRBJ1-1; D ambiguous. This CDR3 has 14 amino acids. Germline CDR1 MNHEY, CDR2 SMNVEV (reference sequence). The V end lost 6 bases, the J end lost 1 base, and 12 bases lay between the germline ends. CDR3: CASRPIQGNTEAFF. In nucleotides, the CDR3 is TGTGCCAGCAGACCGATACAAGGGAACACTGAAGCTTTCTTT.

This clone has just a few counts. This sequence joins TRBV6-4 and TRBJ1-1, with TRBD1 matching over 9 bases. Germline V lookup: CDR1 MRHNA, CDR2 SNTAGT. Trimming removed 5 bases from V and 1 base from J; junction bases left unmatched: 5. The CDR3 spans 15 residues. In nucleotides, the CDR3 is TGTGCCAGCAGTTCAACAGGGGGCCAGAACACTGAAGCTTTCTTT. Residues: CASSSTGGQNTEAFF.

V usage is TRBV7-2 and J usage is TRBJ1-5, with D maybe TRBD1 (5 bases). Germline V gene data show CDR1 as SGHTA and CDR2 as FQGNSA. V was cut by 5 bases and J by 15 bases, with 14 bases left in between. CDR3 length: 11 residues. The CDR3 sequence is CASSLRDWGHF. CDR3 coding DNA: TGTGCCAGCAGCCTCCGGGACTGGGGGCATTTT.

This clone was observed a few times. CDR3 region: CASSSASRTVLGYTF. DNA for the CDR3: TGTGCCAGCAGTTCCGCATCTCGGACTGTTTTGGGCTACACCTTC. The J gene is TRBJ1-2, the V gene TRBV6-5; D ambiguous. The CDR3 runs 15 residues. V was pared by 4 bases and J by 8 bases, with 20 bases between. Germline V lookup: CDR1 MNHEY, CDR2 SVGAGI.

This chain connects TRBV11-2 to TRBJ2-2, with D perhaps TRBD2 (7 bases). This CDR3 has 17 residues. Germline V gives CDR1 SGHAT, CDR2 FQNNGV. V gave up 5 bases and J gave up 2 bases, with 18 bases separating them. The DNA of the CDR3 is TGTGCCAGCAGCCCCCGAGGGCGGGGGCTAAACACCGGGGAGCTGTTTTTT. It encodes CASSPRGRGLNTGELFF.

This chain connects TRBV7-9 to TRBJ2-3; 16 nucleotides align to TRBD2. From germline, CDR1 is SEHNR and CDR2 FQNEAQ (reference sequence). The ends lost 4 bases at V and 3 bases at J; junction bases unmatched: 4. The CDR3 runs to 17 residues. CDR3 amino acids: CASSWGLAGGKTDTQYF. CDR3 nucleotides: TGTGCCAGCAGCTGGGGACTAGCGGGAGGGAAAACAGATACGCAGTATTTT.

This chain connects TRBV6-4 to TRBJ1-2; 8 bases align to TRBD1. The CDR3 has 16 amino acids. From germline, CDR1 is MRHNA and CDR2 SNTAGT. J lost 2 bases, V lost 3 bases, and 8 bases had no gene match. CDR3 in amino acids: CASSEYDGQGNYGYTF. In nucleotides, the CDR3 is TGTGCCAGCAGTGAATACGATGGACAGGGAAACTATGGCTACACCTTC.

The V gene is TRBV2, the J gene TRBJ1-1; no clear D gene. Deletions cut 3 bases from V and 11 bases from J, with 13 bases between. Germline V gives CDR1 SNHLY, CDR2 FYNNEI. The CDR3 spans 12 residues. CDR3 in amino acids: CASSEGSLVAFF. The CDR3 DNA sequence: TGTGCCAGCAGTGAGGGCTCCCTGGTGGCTTTCTTT. The full variable domain, its missing parts supplied by reference TRBV2 and TRBJ1-1, is EPEVTQTPSHQVTQMGQEVILRCVPISNHLYFYWYRQILGQKVEFLVSFYNNEISEKSEIFDDQFSVERPDGSNFTLKIRSTKLEDSAMYFCASSEGSLVAFFGQGTRLTVV.

The chain joins TRBV30 to TRBJ1-4; no clear D. CDR1 GTSNPN and CDR2 SVGIG come from the germline V gene (reference sequence). The CDR3 length is 15 residues. Trimming shortened V by 0 bases and J by 0 bases, and 8 bases separated the two germline ends. The CDR3 reads CAWSVSGATNEKLFF. CDR3 in DNA: TGTGCCTGGAGTGTATCCGGAGCAACTAATGAAAAACTGTTTTTT.

The J gene is TRBJ1-2, the V gene TRBV10-3; TRBD1 aligns across 7 bases. The germline gives CDR1 ENHRY, CDR2 SYGVKD. V trimming: 3 bases; J trimming: 3 bases; junction bases outside the gene matches: 4. This CDR3 comprises 14 residues. The CDR3 loop reads CAISDRQGHYGYTF. The CDR3, as DNA: TGTGCCATCAGTGATCGACAGGGACACTATGGCTACACCTTC.

The V and J genes are TRBV7-2 and TRBJ1-2; 8 bases line up with TRBD1. The CDR3 is made up of 14 amino acids. Germline CDR1 reads SGHTA; CDR2 reads FQGNSA. Germline trimming cut 5 bases from V and 3 bases from J; bases unmatched to any gene: 5. The DNA of the CDR3 is TGTGCCAGCAGCGCCCTGACAGGGGACTATGGCTACACCTTC. Protein product: CASSALTGDYGYTF.

The chain carries TRBV18 and TRBJ1-6; D is perhaps TRBD1 (5 bases). The CDR3 runs 14 residues. CDR1 and CDR2 (germline): KGHSH, LQKENI. V was cut by 3 bases and J by 8 bases, with 11 bases left in between. In nucleotides, the CDR3 is TGTGCCAGCTCACCGGGAGGGGTTGATTCACCCCTCCACTTT. Its protein is CASSPGGVDSPLHF.

This clone was found a few times. This sequence joins TRBV5-4 and TRBJ1-2, with D perhaps TRBD1 (5 bases). Looked up from germline, CDR1 is SGHNT and CDR2 is YYREEE (reference sequence). The CDR3 consists of 15 residues. The V end was cut by 4 bases, the J end by 3 bases, with 16 bases between. In DNA, the CDR3 is TGTGCCAGCAGCGTGGGGGGATGGGGGGACTATGGCTACACCTTC. Protein sequence: CASSVGGWGDYGYTF.

The genes are TRBV11-2 and TRBJ2-7, with 7 bases aligning to TRBD2. V shed 2 bases, J shed 0 bases, and the junction held 16 bases outside the gene matches. The CDR3 sequence is 19 residues long. The V gene's germline CDR1 is SGHAT and CDR2 FQNNGV. DNA for the CDR3: TGTGCCAGCAGCTTAATTATGCCGGCGAGCGGGGCCCCCTCCTACGAGCAGTACTTC. It specifies CASSLIMPASGAPSYEQYF.

The chain employs TRBV7-9 and TRBJ2-1, with 11 bases that match TRBD2. The length of the CDR3 is 18 residues. Trimming at V came to 4 bases and at J to 0 bases, leaving 8 bases not matched to a gene. Germline V gene sequence: CDR1 SEHNR, CDR2 FQNEAQ (reference sequence). CDR3 region: CASSSTSGGPSSYNEQFF. The CDR3 nucleotides are TGTGCCAGCAGCTCCACTAGCGGGGGCCCTTCCTCCTACAATGAGCAGTTCTTC.

The DNA of the CDR3 is TGTGCCAGCAGTGACCGGAAGGGGGGAGGGGCGAGTTTGAGATATCAGCCCCAGCATTTT. Translation gives CASSDRKGGGASLRYQPQHF. The chain links TRBV6-1 to TRBJ1-5; tentative D call: TRBD1 (6 bases). The CDR3 length is 20 residues. Germline V lookup: CDR1 MNHNS, CDR2 SASEGT. Trimming cost V 3 bases and J 5 bases, with 29 bases left between them.

V usage is TRBV19 and J usage is TRBJ1-2; D uncertain. V lost 7 bases to trimming and J lost 0 bases, with 12 bases between them. The CDR3 contains 14 residues. CDR1 is LNHDA and CDR2 is SQIVND in the germline V gene (reference sequence). The CDR3, as DNA: TGTGCCAGTACCCTCTCCGGTTCTAACTATGGCTACACCTTC. Translating it yields CASTLSGSNYGYTF.

A note on this clone: Other DNA sequences within the sample encode an identical CDR3. This chain uses TRBV5-1 with TRBJ1-1; 7 positions match TRBD1. Germline-derived CDR1 and CDR2 are SGHRS and YFSETQ. The V and J ends lost 2 bases and 0 bases, in that order; junction bases with no gene match: 4. The CDR3 is made up of 15 amino acids. This CDR3 is CASSFSGGVNTEAFF. Here the CDR3 DNA reads TGCGCCAGCAGCTTTTCAGGGGGAGTGAACACTGAAGCTTTCTTT. The entire variable domain, with the rest obtained from reference TRBV5-1 and TRBJ1-1, is as follows: KAGVTQTPRYLIKTRGQQVTLSCSPISGHRSVSWYQQTPGQGLQFLFEYFSETQRNKGNFPGRFSGRQFSNSRSEMNVSTLELGDSALYLCASSFSGGVNTEAFFGQGTRLTVV.